One and the same sample provided the 31 T cell receptor beta chains below, sequenced in a study of neoadjuvant nivolumab and ipilimumab in lung cancer. Method: immunoSEQ multiplex PCR; TCRdb's copy keeps in-frame clones and lacks some. The sample has tens of thousands of clones; approximately 90% are singletons. Specimen: blood, collected before neoadjuvant nivolumab, alone or with ipilimumab. The receptors come from an adult with non-small cell lung cancer. Some clones in this sample may be carry-over from other donors' samples.

The rearrangement uses TRBV7-9 and TRBJ2-7, with a weak D call TRBD2 (6 bases). The CDR3 length is 14 residues. The germline CDR1 and CDR2 sequences are SEHNR and FQNEAQ (reference sequence). V gave up 1 base and J gave up 6 bases, with 13 bases separating them. The CDR3 sequence is CASSLGGVRLEQYF. In DNA form, the CDR3 reads TGTGCCAGCAGCTTAGGGGGGGTACGTCTCGAGCAGTACTTC. Full variable domain (outside the CDR3, taken from reference TRBV7-9 and TRBJ2-7): DTGVSQNPRHKITKRGQNVTFRCDPISEHNRLYWYRQTLGQGPEFLTYFQNEAQLEKSRLLSDRFSAERPKGSFSTLEIQRTEQGDSAMYLCASSLGGVRLEQYFGPGTRLTVT.

The V and J genes are TRBV30 and TRBJ1-5; D is uncertain. This CDR3 has 13 amino acids. Germline V gives CDR1 GTSNPN, CDR2 SVGIG (reference sequence). The ends were cut back, 3 bases at V and 1 base at J, with 7 bases in the middle. CDR3 sequence: CAWRVGSNQPQHF. As DNA, the CDR3 is TGTGCCTGGAGAGTGGGCAGCAATCAGCCCCAGCATTTT.

CDR3 region: CASSVTGTGTHEQYF. The CDR3 DNA reads TGTGCCAGCAGCGTCACCGGGACAGGGACCCACGAGCAGTACTTC. This sequence joins TRBV9 and TRBJ2-7; 9 bases are shared with TRBD1. Per the germline V gene, CDR1 is SGDLS and CDR2 is YYNGEE. The CDR3 length is 15 residues. With V trimmed by 2 bases and J by 5 bases, 8 bases remained unmatched.

The chain joins TRBV30 to TRBJ2-3; D may be TRBD2 (5 bases). Germline V CDR1 and CDR2: GTSNPN, SVGIG (reference sequence). CDR3 length: 14 residues. V was cut by 3 bases and J by 6 bases, with 16 bases left in between. CDR3 amino acids: CAWRLAGRSDTQYF. The CDR3, as DNA: TGTGCCTGGAGACTCGCGGGTCGGTCGGATACGCAGTATTTT.

This clone showed up just once. This chain joins TRBV11-2 and TRBJ1-4; 10 bases match TRBD1. Trimming at V came to 3 bases and at J to 8 bases, leaving 6 bases not matched to a gene. Germline assignment: CDR1 SGHAT and CDR2 FQNNGV. The CDR3 spans 15 residues. The CDR3 is CASSLRGQGQEKLFF. CDR3 nucleotides: TGTGCCAGCAGCTTGAGGGGACAGGGGCAGGAAAAACTGTTTTTT.

This chain joins TRBV10-1 and TRBJ2-7; tentative D call: TRBD1 (5 bases). The CDR3 is 16 residues long. Germline-derived CDR1 and CDR2 are WNHNN and SYGVQD (reference sequence). The ends were cut back, 4 bases at V and 3 bases at J, with 19 bases in the middle. CDR3 sequence: CASSGPRRQNDYEQYF. The CDR3 DNA reads TGCGCCAGCAGTGGGCCCCGTAGACAGAACGACTACGAGCAGTACTTC.

The chain recombines TRBV5-1 with TRBJ2-7; a possible D gene is TRBD1 (5 bases). V dropped 1 base and J dropped 2 bases, with 10 bases sitting between them. CDR3 size: 14 residues. From germline, CDR1 is SGHRS and CDR2 YFSETQ. In DNA, the CDR3 is TGCGCCAGCAGCTTGTCAGGGTCTCCCTACGAGCAGTACTTC. This gives the protein CASSLSGSPYEQYF.

The chain employs TRBV5-1 and TRBJ2-7; TRBD2 matches 9 bases. Germline CDR1 and CDR2: SGHRS and YFSETQ. With V trimmed by 7 bases and J by 1 base, 18 bases remained unmatched. This CDR3 spans 18 amino acids. The CDR3 coding sequence is TGCGCCAGCCGCGTAATTCATATAGCGGGAGTGGGGTCCTACGAGCAGTACTTC. Its translation is CASRVIHIAGVGSYEQYF.

CDR3 sequence reads: CSANTGVRQYF. In nucleotides, the CDR3 is TGCAGTGCTAATACCGGGGTTAGGCAGTATTTT. The chain joins TRBV20-1 to TRBJ2-3; tentative D call: TRBD2 (5 bases). This CDR3 is 11 amino acids long. The V and J ends lost 4 bases and 11 bases respectively, with 13 bases between them. The germline V gene encodes CDR1 DFQATT and CDR2 SNEGSKA (reference sequence).

The gene calls are TRBV7-2 and TRBJ2-7; TRBD2 agrees at 10 bases. Germline V gene data show CDR1 as SGHTA and CDR2 as FQGNSA. This CDR3 has 15 residues. The ends lost 2 bases at V and 4 bases at J; junction bases unmatched: 5. The DNA for the CDR3 is TGTGCCAGCAGCTTAAGACTAGCGGGCCCATACGAGCAGTACTTC. Translated: CASSLRLAGPYEQYF.

The chain links TRBV5-1 to TRBJ1-4; the D is unclear. CDR1 and CDR2 from the germline V gene are SGHRS and YFSETQ. The V and J ends lost 4 bases and 0 bases respectively, with 10 bases between them. The CDR3 has 15 residues. This chain's CDR3 is CASSVGPSTNEKLFF. CDR3 sequence (DNA): TGCGCCAGCAGCGTCGGGCCATCAACTAATGAAAAACTGTTTTTT. Full variable domain (rest looked up from reference TRBV5-1 and TRBJ1-4): KAGVTQTPRYLIKTRGQQVTLSCSPISGHRSVSWYQQTPGQGLQFLFEYFSETQRNKGNFPGRFSGRQFSNSRSEMNVSTLELGDSALYLCASSVGPSTNEKLFFGSGTQLSVL.

The chain combines TRBV28 with TRBJ2-5, with 14 bases matching TRBD2. The CDR3 runs 16 residues. Germline V gives CDR1 MDHEN, CDR2 SYDVKM. J lost 10 bases, V lost 5 bases, and 12 bases had no gene match. The CDR3 is CASSPGLAGGPRDQYF. The CDR3 coding sequence is TGTGCCAGCAGTCCCGGACTAGCGGGAGGCCCCAGGGACCAGTACTTC.

Here the CDR3 reads CASSYSKLPHNEQFF. Written as DNA, the CDR3 is TGTGCCAGCAGTTACTCTAAACTACCTCACAATGAGCAGTTCTTC. The chain links TRBV6-5 to TRBJ2-1, with D unresolved. This CDR3 is built from 15 residues. Germline V CDR1 and CDR2: MNHEY, SVGAGI. Trimming removed 0 bases from V and 5 bases from J, with 11 bases in between.

The V gene is TRBV6-1, the J gene TRBJ2-7, with TRBD2 matching over 7 bases. Germline loops: CDR1 MNHNS, CDR2 SASEGT. V trimming: 8 bases; J trimming: 6 bases; junction bases outside the gene matches: 10. CDR3 length: 13 residues. DNA of the CDR3: TGTGCCAGCGCAGTAACAGCGGGAATCGAGCAGTACTTC. Amino acids: CASAVTAGIEQYF.

This rearrangement joins TRBV30 to TRBJ2-7, with no clear D. CDR3 length: 17 residues. In germline, CDR1 is GTSNPN, CDR2 SVGIG (reference sequence). V was cut by 0 bases and J by 0 bases, with 18 bases left in between. The CDR3 DNA reads TGTGCCTGGAGTGTACGACATGCGATGCTCCCCTCCTACGAGCAGTACTTC. It translates to CAWSVRHAMLPSYEQYF.

The chain uses TRBV11-3 and TRBJ2-1, with D hard to call. The CDR3 is 15 residues long. Looked up from germline, CDR1 is SGHNT and CDR2 is YENEEA. V was pared by 0 bases and J by 9 bases, with 15 bases between. CDR3: CASSLDRSSMGEQFF. In DNA form, the CDR3 reads TGTGCCAGCAGCTTAGATCGGAGTAGCATGGGTGAGCAGTTCTTC.

J is TRBJ2-5 and V is TRBV7-3, with D possibly TRBD1 on 6 matching bases. The V gene lost 5 bases and the J gene lost 5 bases, with 12 bases spanning the gap. The CDR3 totals 13 residues. Germline V CDR1 and CDR2: SGHTA, FQGTGA. CDR3 loop: CASSQQGEETQYF. In DNA, the CDR3 is TGTGCCAGCAGCCAACAGGGTGAGGAGACCCAGTACTTC.

V gene TRBV7-9 combines with J gene TRBJ2-7, with TRBD1 as a possible D gene (5 bases). The CDR3 covers 14 residues. V lost 5 bases to trimming and J lost 0 bases, with 11 bases between them. The germline CDR1 and CDR2 sequences are SEHNR and FQNEAQ (reference sequence). In nucleotides, the CDR3 is TGTGCCAGCAGCCCGCGACAGTACTCCTACGAGCAGTACTTC. Its protein product is CASSPRQYSYEQYF.

The chain has TRBV7-8 and TRBJ2-5; D not certain. The CDR3 length is 15 residues. V lost 5 bases and J lost 5, with 18 bases in between. Germline CDR1 SGHVS, CDR2 FQNEAQ. This CDR3 reads CASSPRPDMGETQYF. The CDR3 nucleotides are TGTGCCAGCAGCCCCCGACCGGATATGGGGGAGACCCAGTACTTC.

The V and J genes are TRBV11-2 and TRBJ1-1, with D uncertain. CDR1 SGHAT and CDR2 FQNNGV come from the germline V gene. V was clipped by 2 bases and J by 0 bases, with 19 bases between them. The CDR3 runs 18 residues. The CDR3, as DNA: TGTGCCAGCAGCTTATTCAGGCAGAGCACCTACATGAACACTGAAGCTTTCTTT. Translation gives CASSLFRQSTYMNTEAFF. Supplemented by reference TRBV11-2 and TRBJ1-1, the full variable domain reads EAGVAQSPRYKIIEKRQSVAFWCNPISGHATLYWYQQILGQGPKLLIQFQNNGVVDDSQLPKDRFSAERLKGVDSTLKIQPAKLEDSAVYLCASSLFRQSTYMNTEAFFGQGTRLTVV.

V gene TRBV19 combines with J gene TRBJ1-2; tentative D call: TRBD1 (6 bases). Germline values: CDR1 LNHDA, CDR2 SQIVND (reference sequence). V shed 3 bases and J shed 0 bases, with 17 bases lying between them. This CDR3 has 17 amino acids. The DNA for the CDR3 is TGTGCCAGTAGTATCCCGGGACATACACTTGCTAACTATGGCTACACCTTC. Translating it yields CASSIPGHTLANYGYTF.

The CDR3 sequence is CASSYLTSGNSYEQYF. The CDR3 nucleotides are TGTGCCAGCAGTTACTTGACTAGCGGGAATTCCTACGAGCAGTACTTC. The chain links TRBV6-5 to TRBJ2-7; 11 nucleotides align to TRBD2. V lost 1 base, J lost 1 base, and 3 bases stayed unmatched. The CDR3 consists of 16 residues. Looked up from germline, CDR1 is MNHEY and CDR2 is SVGAGI.

The V call is TRBV29-1, the J call TRBJ2-7; 9 bases match TRBD2. V shed 6 bases, J shed 7 bases, and the junction held 10 bases outside the gene matches. The CDR3 loop spans 13 amino acids. CDR1 SQVTM and CDR2 ANQGSEA come from the germline V gene. CDR3 DNA sequence: TGCAGCGTCCGCGGGAGGGCCGGGGGGGAGCAGTACTTC. Translating it yields CSVRGRAGGEQYF.

CDR3 sequence reads: CASSQRGSGANVLTF. In DNA, the CDR3 is TGTGCCAGCAGTCAACGGGGATCTGGGGCCAACGTCCTGACTTTC. J is TRBJ2-6 and V is TRBV5-5, with D perhaps matching TRBD2 (5 bases). Per germline, CDR1 SGHKS and CDR2 YYEKEE (reference sequence). The CDR3 is 15 amino acids. V was shortened by 5 bases and J by 1 base, with 10 bases between the two germline ends.

In its sample, this clone was seen once. The V gene is TRBV7-6, the J gene TRBJ2-7; no reliable D call. The CDR3 has 14 amino acids. Germline V gene sequence: CDR1 SGHVS, CDR2 FNYEAQ. Trimming left V 2 bases short and J 0 bases short, with 8 bases between. In DNA, the CDR3 is TGTGCCAGCAGCTTATCCCCAGCCTCCTACGAGCAGTACTTC. This sequence encodes CASSLSPASYEQYF.

The rearrangement joins TRBV6-1 to TRBJ1-5; D is perhaps TRBD1 (6 bases). CDR1 and CDR2 from the germline V gene are MNHNS and SASEGT. The CDR3 has 13 amino acids. V shed 4 bases and J shed 7 bases, with 11 bases lying between them. As DNA, the CDR3 is TGTGCCAGCAGTGCGGGGAGGGGGCAGCCCCAGCATTTT. Protein: CASSAGRGQPQHF.

The genes are TRBV5-6 and TRBJ1-4; possible D gene TRBD1, 6 bases. The CDR3 length is 15 residues. V was clipped by 0 bases and J by 7 bases, with 13 bases between them. Germline V gene data show CDR1 as SGHDT and CDR2 as YYEEEE. The CDR3 sequence: CASSLEAGVSEKLFF. The CDR3 nucleotides read TGTGCCAGCAGCTTGGAGGCAGGGGTTTCTGAAAAACTGTTTTTT.

The CDR3 bases are TGTGCCAGCAGCCAAGCTAGGACAGGGGTCCCGCAGTACTTC. It specifies CASSQARTGVPQYF. The chain uses TRBV14 and TRBJ2-7, with 9 bases lining up with TRBD1. The CDR3 runs to 14 residues. Germline CDR1 and CDR2: SGHDN and FVKESK. With V trimmed by 1 base and J by 9 bases, 7 bases remained unmatched. Variable domain in full (rest from reference TRBV14 and TRBJ2-7): EAGVTQFPSHSVIEKGQTVTLRCDPISGHDNLYWYRRVMGKEIKFLLHFVKESKQDESGMPNNRFLAERTGGTYSTLKVQPAELEDSGVYFCASSQARTGVPQYFGPGTRLTVT.

V gene TRBV7-2 combines with J gene TRBJ2-1; the D call may be TRBD1 or TRBD2 (5 bases each). Deletions cut 11 bases from V and 2 bases from J, with 19 bases between. Germline lookup yields CDR1 SGHTA and CDR2 FQGNSA. The CDR3 contains 15 residues. In nucleotides, the CDR3 is TGTGCCGGTTTCATGAGGGGAATTCCCTACAATGAGCAGTTCTTC. Translation gives CAGFMRGIPYNEQFF.

The chain combines TRBV6-5 with TRBJ1-2; a possible D gene is TRBD1 (5 bases). Trimming left V 3 bases short and J 8 bases short, with 10 bases between. In germline, CDR1 is MNHEY, CDR2 SVGAGI. This CDR3 has 12 residues. CDR3 nucleotide sequence: TGTGCCAGCAGTTATGGGACGGGGGGCTACACCTTC. It yields the protein CASSYGTGGYTF.

The V gene is TRBV5-8, the J gene TRBJ2-7; D is unresolved. CDR1 is SGHTS and CDR2 is YDEGEE in the germline V gene. Trimming took off 7 bases at V and 3 bases at J, with 11 bases between the two ends. The CDR3 length is 12 residues. DNA for the CDR3: TGTGCCAGCGGTGGAGCGAACTACGAGCAGTACTTC. Its translation is CASGGANYEQYF.